This TCR beta chain was sequenced during a study of T cells after yellow fever vaccination. Study-wide context: It was SMART-Seq v4 Ultra Low Input that prepared the fractions with low cell numbers. Study outcomes and limitations: Subsequent to the booster, the majority of primary-vaccination clones reappeared (around 95% CD4, around 85% CD8). Only a minor proportion of clonotypes was detected across both CD4 and CD8 compartments.

V was cut by 6 bases and J by 3 bases, with 17 bases left in between. Germline CDR1 SGHVS, CDR2 FQNEAQ. The CDR3 is made up of 16 amino acids. Template switching with 5'RACE generated the TCR cDNA and added a universal primer site and UMIs. Using its own MiXCR run on the 5' RACE reads, TCRdb lists one record per CDR3 protein. The table has approximately 250,000 distinct CDR3 sequences, about 3.7% seen once. This clonotype showed up many times. Antigen unknown. The TCR was taken from a man aged 18 to 30 who received the YFV17D yellow fever vaccine. The rearrangement links TRBV7-8 to TRBJ1-4; D call uncertain. The input for sequencing was PBMCs, taken 15 days after the yellow fever booster vaccination. Here the CDR3 reads CASSFPPGRSNEKLFF. The CDR3 region has the DNA TGTGCCAGCAGTTTTCCACCCGGCCGATCTAATGAAAAACTGTTTTTT.